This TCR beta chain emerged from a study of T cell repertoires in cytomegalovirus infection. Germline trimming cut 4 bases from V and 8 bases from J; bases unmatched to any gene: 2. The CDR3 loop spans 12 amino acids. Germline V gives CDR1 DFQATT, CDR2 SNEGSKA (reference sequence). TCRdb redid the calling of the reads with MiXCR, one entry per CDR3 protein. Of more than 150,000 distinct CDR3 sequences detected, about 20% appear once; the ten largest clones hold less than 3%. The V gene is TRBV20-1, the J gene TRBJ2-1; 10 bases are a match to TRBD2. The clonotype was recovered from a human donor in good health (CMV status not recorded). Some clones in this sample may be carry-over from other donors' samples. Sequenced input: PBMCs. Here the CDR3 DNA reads TGCAGTGCTATCGGACTAGCGGATGAGCAGTTCTTC. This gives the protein CSAIGLADEQFF.